This record looks at one T cell receptor beta chain sequence and its context. The method was immunoSEQ multiplex PCR; TCRdb's version includes in-frame clones alone and lacks a portion of them. The data contain 150,000 to 200,000 clones, roughly 82% of them singletons. These data originate in a study of blood T cell repertoires in COVID-19. Study in general: PBMCs, B-cell-depleted T cells, or T cells were the source of the cDNA or gDNA that made up the material.

CDR1 is LNHDA and CDR2 is SQIVND in the germline V gene (reference sequence). This CDR3 has 15 residues. Trimming removed 0 bases at V and 7 bases at J, with 13 bases between. The sequence derives from a woman aged 60-75 years with acute COVID-19. The sequenced sample was PBMCs or T cells enriched from blood (not recorded which). The chain links TRBV19 to TRBJ2-4; TRBD1 is a possible D gene (5 bases). DNA for the CDR3: TGTGCCAGTAGTATAGATCTATCCAGGGTGAACATTCAGTACTTC. It translates to CASSIDLSRVNIQYF.